The following is a TCR beta chain sequence with its context. This CDR3 region has 15 residues. V was clipped by 4 bases and J by 2 bases, with 17 bases between them. Germline V lookup: CDR1 SQVTM, CDR2 ANQGSEA. The data derive from a study of blood T cell repertoires in COVID-19. Seattle researchers signed up patients amid active infection and tracked them longitudinally. Profiling relied on immunoSEQ multiplex PCR, and the TCRdb table lists in-frame clones only, not all of them. The data hold roughly 120,000 clones, with more than 70% observed a single time. The specimen was peripheral blood. The source is a woman between 55 and 75 years old with COVID-19, enrolled during active disease. The rearrangement links TRBV29-1 to TRBJ2-5, with D perhaps matching TRBD1 (6 bases). The CDR3 DNA follows: TGCAGCGTTGCGTTTCTGGGACAAAAACAAGAGACCCAGTACTTC. It encodes CSVAFLGQKQETQYF.